Below, 12 T cell receptor beta chains from the same sample are listed, as sequenced in a study of T cell repertoires in cytomegalovirus infection. These receptors lack a known antigen. One entry per CDR3 protein, called by TCRdb with MiXCR from the reads. The table shows tens of thousands of distinct CDR3 sequences, with 20% occurring only once. The sequences come from CD8+ T cells from cultured PBMCs, collected from culture after CMV antigen stimulation. These receptors all come from a human donor in good health (CMV status not recorded). Some clones in this sample may be carry-over from other donors' samples.

The V gene is TRBV19, the J gene TRBJ1-2; D is undetermined. Trimming took 5 bases from V and 1 from J, leaving 23 bases between them. Germline V gene sequence: CDR1 LNHDA, CDR2 SQIVND (reference sequence). This CDR3 contains 18 residues. The CDR3 DNA is TGTGCCAGTAGTTCACAACTGGACTCCCACGAGGATAACTATGGCTACACCTTC. Its translation: CASSSQLDSHEDNYGYTF.

The table lists this clonotype with a few counts. The chain has TRBV6-2 or TRBV6-3 and TRBJ1-2; a possible D gene is TRBD1 (6 bases). V lost 6 bases, J lost 4 bases, and 18 bases lay in between. This CDR3 spans 15 amino acids. Germline V gene sequence: CDR1 MNHEY, CDR2 SVGEGT. The CDR3 sequence is CASSPPVDRTYGYTF. CDR3 coding DNA: TGTGCCAGCAGCCCTCCTGTAGACAGGACCTATGGCTACACCTTC.

The gene calls are TRBV7-9 and TRBJ2-2; TRBD2 aligns across 14 bases. Trimming at V came to 1 base and at J to 6 bases, leaving 7 bases not matched to a gene. This CDR3 spans 18 amino acids. Germline CDR1 is SEHNR and CDR2 is FQNEAQ (reference sequence). The CDR3 here is CASSLGQTSGRASGELFF. The CDR3 nucleotides read TGTGCCAGCAGCTTAGGACAGACTAGCGGGAGGGCCTCCGGGGAGCTGTTTTTT.

This chain uses TRBV7-6 with TRBJ2-5; 8 bases are a match to TRBD2. Germline loops: CDR1 SGHVS, CDR2 FNYEAQ. V lost 6 bases to trimming and J lost 1 base; unmatched junction nucleotides: 10. CDR3 length: 16 residues. The CDR3 loop is CASRATGTRGQETQYF. CDR3 coding DNA: TGTGCCAGCAGAGCTACGGGGACTAGGGGCCAAGAGACCCAGTACTTC.

The J gene is TRBJ2-1, the V gene TRBV19, with 11 bases aligning to TRBD2. This CDR3 region has 15 residues. Germline CDR1 and CDR2: LNHDA and SQIVND (reference sequence). After removal of 6 bases from V and 6 bases from J, the junction contained 7 bases not matched to a gene. CDR3 bases: TGTGCCAGTAGCCGTCCTAGCGGGAGGTCCAATGAGCAGTTCTTC. Translation: CASSRPSGRSNEQFF.

This rearrangement joins TRBV7-8 to TRBJ1-2, with a possible D match to TRBD1 (5 bases). Germline V gives CDR1 SGHVS, CDR2 FQNEAQ. V was clipped by 7 bases and J by 2 bases, with 11 bases between them. The length of the CDR3 is 13 residues. CDR3 nucleotides: TGTGCCAGCAAACCCGGGGGAAACTATGGCTACACCTTC. Its protein is CASKPGGNYGYTF.

This clonotype was counted only a few times. J is TRBJ2-7 and V is TRBV7-2; the match to TRBD1 covers 7 bases. Trimming at V came to 4 bases and at J to 0 bases, leaving 6 bases not matched to a gene. The CDR3 is 15 residues long. Germline-derived CDR1 and CDR2 are SGHTA and FQGNSA. Written as DNA, the CDR3 is TGTGCCAGCAGCTCGACAGGGTTCAGCTCCTACGAGCAGTACTTC. Translating gives CASSSTGFSSYEQYF.

This clonotype came up a few times. In DNA form, the CDR3 reads TGTGCCAGCAGCCCGGATGTGAGTGGGACTCCTCTGTTTTTT. Translation: CASSPDVSGTPLFF. The V call is TRBV7-2, the J call TRBJ1-4, with D possibly being TRBD1 (5 bases). Germline V gene sequence: CDR1 SGHTA, CDR2 FQGNSA. The CDR3 runs 14 residues. The ends were cut back, 5 bases at V and 14 bases at J, with 21 bases in the middle.

This clonotype was seen only once. J is TRBJ1-2 and V is TRBV19, with 7 bases lining up with TRBD1. The germline V gene encodes CDR1 LNHDA and CDR2 SQIVND (reference sequence). V lost 5 bases to trimming and J lost 4 bases; unmatched junction nucleotides: 13. The CDR3 is 16 amino acids. CDR3 loop: CASSPTATGQRYGYTF. CDR3 coding DNA: TGTGCCAGTAGTCCTACAGCGACAGGGCAACGCTATGGCTACACCTTC. The complete variable domain, with remaining parts taken from reference TRBV19 and TRBJ1-2, reads DGGITQSPKYLFRKEGQNVTLSCEQNLNHDAMYWYRQDPGQGLRLIYYSQIVNDFQKGDIAEGYSVSREKKESFPLTVTSAQKNPTAFYLCASSPTATGQRYGYTFGSGTRLTVV.

The rearrangement uses TRBV7-8 and TRBJ2-1; tentatively, D is TRBD1 or TRBD2 (5 bases each). The V end was cut by 6 bases, the J end by 0 bases, with 12 bases between. This CDR3 has 15 residues. Germline values: CDR1 SGHVS, CDR2 FQNEAQ. The CDR3 DNA is TGTGCCAGCAGGAGGGACGGCAGCTCCTACAATGAGCAGTTCTTC. It translates to CASRRDGSSYNEQFF.

The chain carries TRBV27 and TRBJ2-1, with TRBD2 matching 10 bases. CDR1 is MNHEY, CDR2 SMNVEV, per germline (reference sequence). The V segment lost 8 bases and the J segment 6 bases; nucleotides outside the gene matches: 7. The CDR3 spans 14 residues. The CDR3 reads CASQIAGGPNEQFF. CDR3 DNA: TGTGCCAGCCAAATAGCGGGAGGTCCCAATGAGCAGTTCTTC.

This clonotype has just a few counts. The chain links TRBV15 to TRBJ2-1; either TRBD1 or TRBD2 may supply D (6 bases each). The CDR3 is 16 amino acids. From germline, CDR1 is LNHNV and CDR2 YYDKDF (reference sequence). Trimming pared 0 bases from V and 8 bases from J, leaving 17 bases between. CDR3 residues: CATSRERGGTSDEQFF. In DNA form, the CDR3 reads TGTGCCACCAGCAGAGAACGGGGCGGGACATCAGATGAGCAGTTCTTC.